The 3 T cell receptor beta chains given below trace back to one sample, sequenced in a study of Ad26.COV2.S vaccination and SARS-CoV-2 variants. Profiled with immunoSEQ multiplex PCR; TCRdb holds only in-frame clones, not every one. Of over 400,000 clones listed, roughly 91% are singletons. Treatment here: over 15 received Ad26.COV2.S at low or high dose, single or two shots; several received placebo; per-sample allocation not given. Sampling was performed 63 days after the first vaccine or placebo injection. Specimen: peripheral blood, collected in a trial of Ad26.COV2.S vaccine versus placebo. The receptor set was obtained from a person aged 18-60 years who received the Ad26.COV2.S COVID-19 vaccine or a placebo.

This clone was found a few times. The CDR3 is CASSLGWDSNGYTF. CDR3 DNA: TGTGCCAGCAGCTTAGGTTGGGACAGCAATGGCTACACCTTC. The chain couples TRBV7-2 to TRBJ1-2; the match to TRBD1 covers 7 bases. From germline, CDR1 is SGHTA and CDR2 FQGNSA. The CDR3 loop spans 14 amino acids. J gave up 6 bases and V 1 base, and 5 bases lay outside the gene matches.

The chain is built from TRBV9 and TRBJ1-4, with a weak D call TRBD1 (6 bases). CDR1 and CDR2 from the germline V gene are SGDLS and YYNGEE. The CDR3 covers 16 residues. Deletions cut 0 bases from V and 3 bases from J, with 12 bases between. Here the CDR3 reads CASSVGTGRANEKLFF. CDR3 nucleotide sequence: TGTGCCAGCAGCGTAGGCACAGGGAGGGCTAATGAAAAACTGTTTTTT.

This chain links TRBV7-9 with TRBJ2-1, with TRBD2 matching 8 bases. The CDR3 extends over 15 amino acids. Per germline, CDR1 SEHNR and CDR2 FQNEAQ (reference sequence). Trimming took 5 bases from V and 8 from J; bases not matched to a gene: 11. As DNA, the CDR3 is TGTGCCAGCAGCCCGAGAGGGACTAGAAATCATGAGCAGTTCTTC. It codes for CASSPRGTRNHEQFF.